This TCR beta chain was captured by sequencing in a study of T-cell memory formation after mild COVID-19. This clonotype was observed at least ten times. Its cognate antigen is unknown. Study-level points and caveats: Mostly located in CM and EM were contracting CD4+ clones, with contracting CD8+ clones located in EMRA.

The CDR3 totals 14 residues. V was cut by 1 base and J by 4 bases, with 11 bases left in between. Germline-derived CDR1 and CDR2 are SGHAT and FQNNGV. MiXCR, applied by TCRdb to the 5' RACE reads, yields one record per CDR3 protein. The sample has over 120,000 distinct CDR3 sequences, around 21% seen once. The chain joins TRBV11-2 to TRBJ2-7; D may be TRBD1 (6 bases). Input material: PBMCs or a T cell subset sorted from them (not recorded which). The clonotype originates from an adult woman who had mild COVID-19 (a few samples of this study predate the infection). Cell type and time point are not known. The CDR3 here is CASSLGTELYEQYF. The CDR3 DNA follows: TGTGCCAGCAGCTTAGGGACAGAGCTTTACGAGCAGTACTTC.